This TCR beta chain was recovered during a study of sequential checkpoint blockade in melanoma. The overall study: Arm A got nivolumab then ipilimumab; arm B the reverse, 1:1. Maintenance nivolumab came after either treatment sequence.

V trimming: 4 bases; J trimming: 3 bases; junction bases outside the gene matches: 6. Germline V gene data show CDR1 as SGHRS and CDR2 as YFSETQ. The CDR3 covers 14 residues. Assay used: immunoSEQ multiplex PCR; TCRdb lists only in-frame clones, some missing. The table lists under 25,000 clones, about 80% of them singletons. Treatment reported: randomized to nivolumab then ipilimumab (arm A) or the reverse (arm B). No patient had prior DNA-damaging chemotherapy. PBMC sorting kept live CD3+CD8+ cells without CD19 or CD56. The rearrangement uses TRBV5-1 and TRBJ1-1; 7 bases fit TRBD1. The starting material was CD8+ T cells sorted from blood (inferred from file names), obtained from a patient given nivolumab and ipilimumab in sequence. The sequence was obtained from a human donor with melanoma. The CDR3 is CASSENRGDTEAFF. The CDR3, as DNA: TGCGCCAGCAGCGAAAACAGGGGAGACACTGAAGCTTTCTTT.